This T cell receptor beta chain was identified during a study of OX40 agonist ivuxolimab in advanced cancers. Across the whole study: Partial responses, seen in three patients, involved one hepatocellular carcinoma and two cutaneous melanomas. General study points: A proportion of nonresponders additionally exhibited low normalized T-cell clonal expansion. The CD4+ and CD8+ T cells in the blood had expanded clonally by week 6 at 0.1 to 3.0 mg/kg.

This clone was counted once. Its cognate antigen is unknown. Systemic immunosuppression or autoimmune disease history was grounds to exclude patients. The CDR3 runs to 16 residues. V dropped 0 bases and J dropped 0 bases, with 13 bases sitting between them. In germline, CDR1 is SGDLS, CDR2 YYNGEE. Profiled with immunoSEQ multiplex PCR; TCRdb holds only in-frame clones, not every one. The sample records some 57,000 clones, about nine tenths being singletons. The TCR was taken from an adult with an advanced solid tumor such as melanoma, head and neck, liver or kidney cancer. This chain links TRBV9 with TRBJ2-7, with D tentatively TRBD2 (5 bases). The sample here was CD4+ or CD8+ T cells sorted from blood, taken in a trial of the OX40 agonist ivuxolimab. As DNA, the CDR3 is TGTGCCAGCAGCGTAGATCAGGCGGGTAGCTCCTACGAGCAGTACTTC. Amino acids: CASSVDQAGSSYEQYF.